Reported below is one TCR beta chain. The antigen is unknown. Only in-frame clones appear in the TCRdb table, and some are missing; sequencing was by immunoSEQ multiplex PCR. Of some 150,000 clones in the sample, around nine tenths were seen once. The sample is drawn from a study of T cell responses to AZD1222 COVID-19 vaccine. General observations from the study: Clonal diversity was possibly underestimated; the donors were predominantly white British and more often female. A reported finding is that nearly half of spike-specific TCRs target unmutated variant regions. The study found Spike-specific TCR breadth and depth rose after two AZD1222 doses. Spike was spanned by vaccine-associated CD4 TCRs, which were dominant at 160-218 and 743-854.

The sequence came from an adult in good health. Here the sequenced sample was peripheral blood, taken on day 0 of AZD1222 vaccination.

DNA for the CDR3: TGTGCCAGCAGCTTAGATTCCCGGGGGAGCTCCTACAATGAGCAGTTCTTC. This gives the protein CASSLDSRGSSYNEQFF. The chain couples TRBV7-6 to TRBJ2-1; possibly TRBD2 for D (6 bases). The ends were cut back, 1 base at V and 0 bases at J, with 13 bases in the middle. Germline assignment: CDR1 SGHVS and CDR2 FNYEAQ. This CDR3 comprises 17 residues.